A selection of T cell receptor beta chains follows, all from one sample in a study of identical twins. TCRdb re-called the 5' RACE reads through MiXCR, storing one row per CDR3 protein. The table shows roughly 1,500,000 distinct CDR3 sequences, with 32% occurring only once. The sequencing sample was made of cord blood. The receptors originated from a newborn girl in good health. The CDR3 runs from the conserved cysteine through the conserved F or W. The order of the fields is CDR3 DNA, CDR3 protein, J gene, D gene, CDR3 length, clone size, V gene. A D gene is named only where the DNA matches it firmly. Clone size is given for some rows only: seen once, a few or many times, or a class if the clone is expanded.

TGTGCCAGCAGTTTCTCGACAGGGGGCCTTCCTTCTAGCACAGATACGCAGTATTTT,CASSFSTGGLPSSTDTQYF,TRBJ2-3,TRBD1,19,-,TRBV12-3/TRBV12-4
TGTGCCAGCAGTATGACTAGCGCCTCCTACGAGCAGTACTTC,CASSMTSASYEQYF,TRBJ2-7,TRBD2,14,few,TRBV28
TGCAGCGTTGAAGACCTCGGACTAGCGGGCACAGATACGCAGTATTTT,CSVEDLGLAGTDTQYF,TRBJ2-3,TRBD2,16,-,TRBV29-1
TGTGCCAGCAGCCCACCCGGCCTAAACGGCGGGGAGCTGTTTTTT,CASSPPGLNGGELFF,TRBJ2-2,-,15,-,TRBV9
TGTGCCAGCAGTGGACAGGTCTCTGGTAGCTCCTACGAGCAGTACTTC,CASSGQVSGSSYEQYF,TRBJ2-7,-,16,-,TRBV25-1
TGTGCCATCAGGGGGCGCGTGGGAACTGAAGCTTTCTTT,CAIRGRVGTEAFF,TRBJ1-1,-,13,-,TRBV10-3
TGCAGTGCTAGAGATGACAGGTTCCCCCATGGCTACACCTTC,CSARDDRFPHGYTF,TRBJ1-2,-,14,-,TRBV20-1
TGCAGTGCTAGAGGGGTGGGACTAGCGGAAGAGACCCAGTACTTC,CSARGVGLAEETQYF,TRBJ2-5,TRBD2,15,-,TRBV20-1
TGTGCCAGCAGCCAATTTCCCGAGGGTAAATACAATGAGCAGTTCTTC,CASSQFPEGKYNEQFF,TRBJ2-1,-,16,once,TRBV3-1
TGTGCCAGCAGCCGCGGACTAGCGGGTCGCACAGATACGCAGTATTTT,CASSRGLAGRTDTQYF,TRBJ2-3,TRBD2,16,many,TRBV7-7
TGTGCCACCAGCAGAGGAGTACGGGGTAGCACAGATACGCAGTATTTT,CATSRGVRGSTDTQYF,TRBJ2-3,-,16,few,TRBV15
TGTGCCACCAGCAGAGAGGGGGGTCAGCCCCAGCATTTT,CATSREGGQPQHF,TRBJ1-5,-,13,-,TRBV15
TGTGCCTGGAGTGTAGGGAAGAAGGAGCAGTTCTTC,CAWSVGKKEQFF,TRBJ2-1,-,12,-,TRBV30
TGTGCCAGCAGCATGGGACTAGCCAAATTGAGGCAGTTCTTC,CASSMGLAKLRQFF,TRBJ2-1,TRBD2,14,few,TRBV6-2/TRBV6-3
TGTGCCAGCAGCCAAGACGCGGGAGCTGGGGCCAACGTCCTGACTTTC,CASSQDAGAGANVLTF,TRBJ2-6,TRBD2,16,-,TRBV14
TGTGCCAGCAGCTTACCCCGTCACAAGCAGGGGATTGGGGAAAAACTGTTTTTT,CASSLPRHKQGIGEKLFF,TRBJ1-4,-,18,few,TRBV7-9
TGCAGTGCTAGTGGTACTAGCGGGAGCTACAATGAGCAGTTCTTC,CSASGTSGSYNEQFF,TRBJ2-1,TRBD2,15,-,TRBV20-1
TGTGCCATCAGTGAGTCCCGGGGGGACTACGAGCAGTACTTC,CAISESRGDYEQYF,TRBJ2-7,TRBD2,14,few,TRBV10-3
TGCAGTGCTAGGGTGGGGACTAGTATCCACGAGCAGTACTTC,CSARVGTSIHEQYF,TRBJ2-7,TRBD2,14,-,TRBV20-1
TGCAGTGCCGTCTCCGGGACTAGCGGCACCTACGAGCAGTACTTC,CSAVSGTSGTYEQYF,TRBJ2-7,TRBD2,15,few,TRBV20-1
TGTGCCAGCAGCTTAGTTCCGGGACTGAACACCGGGGAGCTGTTTTTT,CASSLVPGLNTGELFF,TRBJ2-2,-,16,few,TRBV7-9
TGTGCCAGCAGTTTAGGTTGGGCTAGCGGGATGCGAACCTACGAGCAGTACTTC,CASSLGWASGMRTYEQYF,TRBJ2-7,TRBD2,18,-,TRBV28
TGTGCCAGCAGTTTCCGTAGAGGTCGAGATGGCTACACCTTC,CASSFRRGRDGYTF,TRBJ1-2,-,14,few,TRBV28
TGTGCCAGCAGCTTACCCCCTAGGGAGTTCTCCTACGAGCAGTACTTC,CASSLPPREFSYEQYF,TRBJ2-7,-,16,few,TRBV7-6
TGTGCCAGCAGTTCAGTTCAGGGACCTGAGCAGTACTTC,CASSSVQGPEQYF,TRBJ2-5,-,13,-,TRBV28
TGTGCCAGCAGCGCAAGTAGCGGGCAAGGCACAGATACGCAGTATTTT,CASSASSGQGTDTQYF,TRBJ2-3,TRBD2,16,few,TRBV9
TGCGCCAGCAGCCGGGGTGAGGCTGGAGAGACCCAGTACTTC,CASSRGEAGETQYF,TRBJ2-5,-,14,-,TRBV5-1
TGTGCCAGCAGTTTTGTCAACAGGGGCCTTCAAGCCAAAAACATTCAGTACTTC,CASSFVNRGLQAKNIQYF,TRBJ2-4,TRBD1,18,few,TRBV12-3/TRBV12-4
TGTGCCATCAGTGAGTCCTACGGGACTAGCGGGGGGTCTGGTTATACGCAGTATTTT,CAISESYGTSGGSGYTQYF,TRBJ2-3,TRBD2,19,few,TRBV10-3
TGTGCCAGCAGCCGATCAAGTCTAGCGGACACAGATACGCAGTATTTT,CASSRSSLADTDTQYF,TRBJ2-3,TRBD2,16,-,TRBV3-1
TGTGCCAGCAGTCAACTAGCGAGGTATACGCAGTATTTT,CASSQLARYTQYF,TRBJ2-3,TRBD2,13,few,TRBV14
TGTGCCAGCAGCTTACAAGCGATGACAGGAGCTTTCTTT,CASSLQAMTGAFF,TRBJ1-1,-,13,-,TRBV11-1
TGTGCCAGCAGCTCGGGCAGCGGGAGGGTTTGGGTTCGATCGCAGTATTTT,CASSSGSGRVWVRSQYF,TRBJ2-3,TRBD2,17,-,TRBV7-2
TGCGCCAGCAGCCCCACCGGGACTAGCGGTCCGAACTCCTACAATGAGCAGTTCTTC,CASSPTGTSGPNSYNEQFF,TRBJ2-1,TRBD2,19,-,TRBV5-1
TGTGCCAGCAGTTTTGGCACCTACAATGAGCGGTTCTTC,CASSFGTYNERFF,TRBJ2-1,-,13,-,TRBV27
TGTGCCATCAGTGAGCCCGACAGGGAAGCTTTCTTT,CAISEPDREAFF,TRBJ1-1,-,12,-,TRBV10-3
TGCAGTGCTAAACCGGGACTAGGCCCACTCTACAATGAGCAGTTCTTC,CSAKPGLGPLYNEQFF,TRBJ2-1,TRBD2,16,few,TRBV20-1
TGTGCCAGCAGCTTAGCGTTCACCATGATCTACAATGAGCAGTACTTC,CASSLAFTMIYNEQYF,TRBJ2-7,-,16,once,TRBV7-9
TGTGCCACCAGCAGCCAACCCTTCTATGGCTACACCTTC,CATSSQPFYGYTF,TRBJ1-2,-,13,-,TRBV15
TGCAGTGCTATACACCCCGGGACGAGCTCCTACGAGCAGTACTTC,CSAIHPGTSSYEQYF,TRBJ2-7,-,15,few,TRBV20-1
TGTGCCAGCAGTTTCCCCGGGCCGAGGGACTATGGCTACACCTTC,CASSFPGPRDYGYTF,TRBJ1-2,-,15,-,TRBV6-6
TGTGCCAGCAGTGAACGGGCAGCAAATTCACCCCTCCACTTT,CASSERAANSPLHF,TRBJ1-6,-,14,-,TRBV6-4
TGTGCCAGCAGCCGAGAAGCGGGGGGCACAGATACGCAGTATTTT,CASSREAGGTDTQYF,TRBJ2-3,TRBD2,15,few,TRBV4-2
TGTGCCCGCCGACAGGGTCGGTATCAGCCCCAGCATTTT,CARRQGRYQPQHF,TRBJ1-5,TRBD1,13,many,TRBV6-5
TGTGCCAGCAGCTCCTGGACGGGGGTCAACGAGCAGTACTTC,CASSSWTGVNEQYF,TRBJ2-7,-,14,-,TRBV7-2
TGTGCCAGCAGCCTCTACGGGAGAAGAGATACGCAGTATTTT,CASSLYGRRDTQYF,TRBJ2-3,-,14,few,TRBV6-5
TGTGCCAGCTCACCCGGTCGGGACAAATATGGCTACACCTTC,CASSPGRDKYGYTF,TRBJ1-2,-,14,-,TRBV18
TGTGCCAGCAGCCCTTCACTAGGGGGGAACTACGAGCAGTACTTC,CASSPSLGGNYEQYF,TRBJ2-7,-,15,few,TRBV7-2
TGTGCCAGCAGCCAAGAGGGTAAAGGAGGGTACGAGCAGTACTTC,CASSQEGKGGYEQYF,TRBJ2-7,-,15,-,TRBV3-1
TGCGCCAGCAGTGATCTAGCGGGGGGGCTCTCCTACGAGCAGTACTTC,CASSDLAGGLSYEQYF,TRBJ2-7,TRBD2,16,few,TRBV10-2
TGTGCCAGCAGCCTAGAGGCGGGGGGGATCACAGATACGCAGTATTTT,CASSLEAGGITDTQYF,TRBJ2-3,TRBD2,16,-,TRBV7-2
TGTGCCAGCGGGACAGGGGTTGGCTACACCTTC,CASGTGVGYTF,TRBJ1-2,TRBD1,11,few,TRBV27